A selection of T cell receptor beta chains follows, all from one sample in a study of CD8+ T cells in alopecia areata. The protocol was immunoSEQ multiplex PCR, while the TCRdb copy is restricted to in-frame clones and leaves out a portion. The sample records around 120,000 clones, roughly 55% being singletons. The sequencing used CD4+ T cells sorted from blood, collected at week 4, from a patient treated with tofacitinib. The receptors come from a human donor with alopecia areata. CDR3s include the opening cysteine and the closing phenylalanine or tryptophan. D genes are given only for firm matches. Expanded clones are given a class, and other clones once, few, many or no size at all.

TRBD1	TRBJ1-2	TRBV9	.	TGTGCCAGCAGCCCCCGGGACAGGGCGACTACCTATGGCTACACCTTC	CASSPRDRATTYGYTF
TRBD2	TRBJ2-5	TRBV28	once	TGTGCCAGCGGGCGACTAGCGCTCGAGACCCAGTACTTC	CASGRLALETQYF
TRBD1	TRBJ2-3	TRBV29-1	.	TGCAGCGTTGGGGAAGGGGGCGGAGATACGCAGTATTTT	CSVGEGGGDTQYF
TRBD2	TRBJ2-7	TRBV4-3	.	TGCGCCAGCAGCCCTAGCGGGGGATCCGGCTACGAGCAGTACTTC	CASSPSGGSGYEQYF
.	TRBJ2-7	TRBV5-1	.	TGCGCCAGCAGCTTTGGACAGCAAAGCTCCTACGAGCAGTACTTC	CASSFGQQSSYEQYF
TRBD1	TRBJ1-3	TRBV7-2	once	TGTGCCAGCAGTCAGGACAGGGTCGCTGGAAACACCATATATTTT	CASSQDRVAGNTIYF
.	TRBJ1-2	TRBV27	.	TGTGCCAGCAGTCCGACGCGGGGCCGGGGGTCTTATGGCTACACCTTC	CASSPTRGRGSYGYTF
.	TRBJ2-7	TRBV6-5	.	TGTGCCAGCAGTTCGGACAGCTCCTACGAGCAGTACTTC	CASSSDSSYEQYF
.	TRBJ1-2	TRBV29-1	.	TGCAGCGTTCGGGGGCAGCACTATGGCTACACCTTC	CSVRGQHYGYTF
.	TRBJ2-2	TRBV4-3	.	TGCGCCAGCAGCCAAGGGGCCAGAATGGACACCGGGGAGCTGTTTTTT	CASSQGARMDTGELFF
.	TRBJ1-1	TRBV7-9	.	TGTGCCAGCAGCTTAATTGGCAGAGCTAACACTGAAGCTTTCTTT	CASSLIGRANTEAFF
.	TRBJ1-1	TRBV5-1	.	TGCGCCAGCAGCTTGGAGGCCGGGGGCGGCACTGAAGCTTTCTTT	CASSLEAGGGTEAFF
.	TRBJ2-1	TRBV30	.	TGTGCCTGGAGTACCCAGCGGATAACCTACAATGAGCAGTTCTTC	CAWSTQRITYNEQFF
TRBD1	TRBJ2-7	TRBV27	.	TGTGCCAGCAGAGCATGGGACAGGGACTACGAGCAGTACTTC	CASRAWDRDYEQYF
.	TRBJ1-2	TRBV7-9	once	TGTGCCAGCAGCTTAGAACAGGGCTATGGCTACACCTTC	CASSLEQGYGYTF
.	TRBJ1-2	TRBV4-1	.	TGCGCCAGCAGCCAGAGAAACCAGGGTGACTATGGCTACACCTTC	CASSQRNQGDYGYTF
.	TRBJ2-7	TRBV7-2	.	TGTGCCAGCAGCTTAGGGGGACTCTCCTACGAGCAGTACTTC	CASSLGGLSYEQYF
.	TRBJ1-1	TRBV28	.	TGTGCCAGCAGTTTAGCGGCGATGAACACTGAAGCTTTCTTT	CASSLAAMNTEAFF
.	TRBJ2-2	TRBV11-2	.	TGTGCCAGCAGCCCGGTAACCCGTACCGGGGAGCTGTTTTTT	CASSPVTRTGELFF
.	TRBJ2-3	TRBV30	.	TGTGCCTCGACGAGCAAAACTAGCACAGATACGCAGTATTTT	CASTSKTSTDTQYF
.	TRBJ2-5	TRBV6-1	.	TGTGCCAGCAGGTCTCAAGAGACCCAGTACTTC	CASRSQETQYF
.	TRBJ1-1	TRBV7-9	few	TGTGCCAGCAGCAAGGGGCGCGCGGGCACTGAAGCTTTCTTT	CASSKGRAGTEAFF
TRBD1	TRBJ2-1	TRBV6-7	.	TGTGCCACCAAGACAGGGGGCTCCTACAATGAGCAGTTCTTC	CATKTGGSYNEQFF
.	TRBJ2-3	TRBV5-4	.	TGTGCCAGCAGCTCTTTGGGGGAGACCACAGATACGCAGTATTTT	CASSSLGETTDTQYF
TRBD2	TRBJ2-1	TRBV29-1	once	TGCAGCGCCCTTAGCGGGGGGGCCGTGAATGAGCAGTTCTTC	CSALSGGAVNEQFF
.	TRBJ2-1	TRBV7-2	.	TGTGCCAGCAGCTTAGAATGGTCGGCTGGCTCCTACAATGAGCAGTTCTTC	CASSLEWSAGSYNEQFF
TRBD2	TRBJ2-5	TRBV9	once	TGTGCCAGCAGCGTAGACCCAGCGGGGGGGCTTGAGACCCAGTACTTC	CASSVDPAGGLETQYF
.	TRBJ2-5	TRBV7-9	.	TGTGCCAGCAGCCCCTCTGAGACCCAGTACTTC	CASSPSETQYF
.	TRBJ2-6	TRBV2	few	TGTGCCAGCTCAGGCTATGGGGCCAACGTCCTGACTTTC	CASSGYGANVLTF